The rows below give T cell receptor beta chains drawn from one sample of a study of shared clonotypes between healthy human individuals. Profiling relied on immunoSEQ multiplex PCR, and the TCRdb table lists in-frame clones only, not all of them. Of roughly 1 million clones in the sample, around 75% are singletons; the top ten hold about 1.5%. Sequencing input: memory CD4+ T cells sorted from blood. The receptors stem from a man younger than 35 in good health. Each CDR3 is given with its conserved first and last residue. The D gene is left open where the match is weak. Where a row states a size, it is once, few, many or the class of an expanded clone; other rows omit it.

TGCGCCAGCAGCTCTGGGGGACAGGCTAACTATGGCTACACCTTC	CASSSGGQANYGYTF	TRBJ1-2	few	TRBV5-1	TRBD1
TGTGCCAGCAGATCAACCCCGGGACAGGGGGTCGGTGTCACTGAAGCTTTCTTT	CASRSTPGQGVGVTEAFF	TRBJ1-1	NA	TRBV28	TRBD1
TGTGCCAGCAGCGTAGTAGGTAGCGGGTCTCGAGGAGATACGCAGTATTTT	CASSVVGSGSRGDTQYF	TRBJ2-3	NA	TRBV9	TRBD2
TGTGCCAGCAGCCCCTACCCAGATACGCAGTATTTT	CASSPYPDTQYF	TRBJ2-3	NA	TRBV7-9	NA
TGTGCCAGCACCTTCGGGACTCTTAATTCACCCCTCCACTTT	CASTFGTLNSPLHF	TRBJ1-6	NA	TRBV6-5	NA
TGCGCCAGCAGCTTGGATAGGGGGCTAAGGGGGACTGAAGCTTTCTTT	CASSLDRGLRGTEAFF	TRBJ1-1	once	TRBV5-1	TRBD1
TGTGCCAGCAGGGGCATTGGTAACACTGAAGCTTTCTTT	CASRGIGNTEAFF	TRBJ1-1	NA	TRBV27	NA
TGTGCCAGCAGCTCACAGGGTAGCACAGATACGCAGTATTTT	CASSSQGSTDTQYF	TRBJ2-3	few	TRBV7-9	NA
TGTGCCAGCAGCCGCGAGCCCTACGAGCAGTACTTC	CASSREPYEQYF	TRBJ2-7	NA	TRBV5-6	NA
TGTGCCTGGAGTGTGGAGGGAATGGGTGAAAAACTGTTTTTT	CAWSVEGMGEKLFF	TRBJ1-4	NA	TRBV30	NA
TGTGCCAGCAGCCGACTGAGTCAGGGCTACGAGCAGTACTTC	CASSRLSQGYEQYF	TRBJ2-7	NA	TRBV7-6	NA
TGTGCCAGCAGCTTAGGGTTACGGGGTGGTAGCGGGGGGCAAGTTGATACGCAGTATTTT	CASSLGLRGGSGGQVDTQYF	TRBJ2-3	NA	TRBV7-6	TRBD2
TGTGCCAGCAGTGGTGCTAGCGGGGGGGAAGGAAAGACCCAGTACTTC	CASSGASGGEGKTQYF	TRBJ2-5	once	TRBV6-1	TRBD2
TGTGCCAGCAGCTTAGCACAGGCTAACACTGAAGCTTTCTTT	CASSLAQANTEAFF	TRBJ1-1	NA	TRBV7-9	NA
TGTGCCAGCAGTGAAACCACACGCTCTGGCTACACCTTC	CASSETTRSGYTF	TRBJ1-2	NA	TRBV2	NA
TGCGCCAGCAGCCAAGATTGGACCGGGGGAGGCGGGGAGCTGTTTTTT	CASSQDWTGGGGELFF	TRBJ2-2	NA	TRBV4-3	NA
TGTGCCAGCAGACCTCGAGAGGGGTCCTATTCACCCCTCCACTTT	CASRPREGSYSPLHF	TRBJ1-6	NA	TRBV6-5	NA
TGTGCCAGCAGCAGCACAGGGGATCGCAATCAGCCCCAGCATTTT	CASSSTGDRNQPQHF	TRBJ1-5	many	TRBV5-5	TRBD1
TGTGCCAGTAGTATAGGCCAGGCGATCAACTATGGCTACACCTTC	CASSIGQAINYGYTF	TRBJ1-2	NA	TRBV19	NA
TGCGCCAGCAGCATAGCCGGGACAGGAAACACCGGGGAGCTGTTTTTT	CASSIAGTGNTGELFF	TRBJ2-2	NA	TRBV5-1	TRBD1
TGTGCCAGCAGCGACCGGACAGCGGACTCTGGAAACACCATATATTTT	CASSDRTADSGNTIYF	TRBJ1-3	many	TRBV11-3	NA